These 19 T cell receptor beta chains came from one sample sequenced in a study of shared clonotypes between healthy human individuals. TCRdb's copy holds only in-frame clones and misses some; the assay was immunoSEQ multiplex PCR. The sample has 2 million to 3 million clones, approximately 94% seen once. Sample: naive CD4+ T cells sorted from blood. Specified subset: CD45RA+ positively selected. These receptors originate from a man aged 18 to 29 in good health.

The V gene is TRBV10-2, the J gene TRBJ2-7; 9 positions agree with TRBD2. The CDR3 length is 15 residues. Germline V gives CDR1 WSHSY, CDR2 SAAADI. J gave up 7 bases and V 3 bases, and 10 bases lay outside the gene matches. The CDR3 DNA reads TGCGCCAGCAGTGACCCGGGACTAGCCATGGGGGAGCAGTACTTC. Its translation is CASSDPGLAMGEQYF.

The chain employs TRBV7-2 and TRBJ1-5, with D unclear. CDR1 is SGHTA, CDR2 FQGNSA, per germline. Trimming pared 2 bases from V and 2 bases from J, leaving 10 bases between. The CDR3 extends over 15 amino acids. This chain's CDR3 is CASSLKGPGNQPQHF. The CDR3 DNA sequence: TGTGCCAGCAGCTTAAAGGGTCCAGGCAATCAGCCCCAGCATTTT.

The V gene is TRBV5-4, the J gene TRBJ2-1; 13 positions match TRBD2. The CDR3 loop spans 16 amino acids. Germline CDR1 reads SGHNT; CDR2 reads YYREEE (reference sequence). V gave up 4 bases and J gave up 3 bases; unmatched junction bases: 4. The DNA of the CDR3 is TGTGCCAGCAGCCTAGGACTAGCGGGGGACTACAATGAGCAGTTCTTC. As protein: CASSLGLAGDYNEQFF.

The chain recombines TRBV28 with TRBJ2-5; D is uncertain. The assigned J gene may be wrong: the sequence end matches TRBJ2-7 better. The CDR3 runs 12 residues. Germline CDR1 MDHEN, CDR2 SYDVKM. The CDR3, as DNA: TGTGCCAGCAGCCCTGAACGGTACGAGCAGTACTTC. This codes for CASSPERYEQYF.

The chain recombines TRBV6-5 with TRBJ1-1; no firm D call. CDR1 and CDR2 (germline): MNHEY, SVGAGI. The CDR3 has 13 residues. The V end lost 7 bases, the J end lost 5 bases, and 14 bases lay between the germline ends. This CDR3 is CASTIVGGTEAFF. The CDR3 DNA sequence: TGTGCCAGCACAATAGTGGGTGGAACTGAAGCTTTCTTT.

This clone showed up just once. The chain couples TRBV7-3 to TRBJ2-1; 7 bases are a match to TRBD1. Trimming removed 5 bases from V and 3 bases from J; junction bases left unmatched: 13. CDR1 is SGHTA and CDR2 is FQGTGA in the germline V gene. CDR3 length: 17 amino acids. The CDR3 nucleotides read TGTGCCAGCAGCCAGATCCGACAGGGCTTGAACTACAATGAGCAGTTCTTC. It is translated as CASSQIRQGLNYNEQFF.

Of note for this clone: Other DNA variants within this sample encode the same CDR3. The V call is TRBV27, the J call TRBJ1-3; 9 nucleotides agree with TRBD1. In germline, CDR1 is MNHEY, CDR2 SMNVEV (reference sequence). Unmatched junction bases numbered 7, after V lost 3 bases and J lost 7 bases. This CDR3 contains 15 residues. The CDR3 coding sequence is TGTGCCAGCAGTTTGGAGGGACAGGGTCGTAACACCATATATTTT. This sequence encodes CASSLEGQGRNTIYF.

The V call is TRBV7-6, the J call TRBJ2-1, with D perhaps TRBD1 or TRBD2 (5 bases each). This CDR3 region has 15 residues. Trimming pared 0 bases from V and 3 bases from J, leaving 9 bases between. Germline CDR1 and CDR2: SGHVS and FNYEAQ. CDR3 sequence: CASSLATADYNEQFF. In DNA form, the CDR3 reads TGTGCCAGCAGCTTAGCGACAGCGGACTACAATGAGCAGTTCTTC. The complete variable domain, with remaining parts taken from reference TRBV7-6 and TRBJ2-1, reads GAGVSQSPRYKVTKRGQDVALRCDPISGHVSLYWYRQALGQGPEFLTYFNYEAQQDKSGLPNDRFSAERPEGSISTLTIQRTEQRDSAMYRCASSLATADYNEQFFGPGTRLTVL.

The chain recombines TRBV19 with TRBJ2-1; TRBD2 matches 12 bases. V shed 3 bases and J 6 bases; nucleotides not matched to a gene: 6. Germline CDR1 reads LNHDA; CDR2 reads SQIVND (reference sequence). The CDR3 sequence is 16 residues long. The CDR3 loop is CASSMDPSGRGNEQFF. Written as DNA, the CDR3 is TGTGCCAGTAGTATGGATCCTAGCGGGAGGGGCAATGAGCAGTTCTTC.

The chain uses TRBV6-5 and TRBJ2-1; D possibly uses TRBD1 or TRBD2 (5 bases each). The germline V gene has CDR1 MNHEY and CDR2 SVGAGI. This CDR3 is built from 16 residues. Trimming took off 0 bases at V and 3 bases at J, with 12 bases between the two ends. CDR3 region: CASSYSIGEHYNEQFF. The CDR3 nucleotides read TGTGCCAGCAGTTACTCGATAGGGGAGCACTACAATGAGCAGTTCTTC.

The table lists this clone with a count of one. The chain combines TRBV9 with TRBJ2-3; 10 bases align to TRBD2. CDR3 length: 16 amino acids. Germline assignment: CDR1 SGDLS and CDR2 YYNGEE. Trimming cost V 4 bases and J 3 bases; bases outside gene matches: 8. CDR3: CASSTEPGLATDTQYF. DNA of the CDR3: TGTGCCAGCAGCACAGAGCCGGGACTAGCGACAGATACGCAGTATTTT.

CDR3 DNA sequence: TGTGCCAGCAGTTACTCCCCAGGGGTGACTGAAGCTTTCTTT. Its translation: CASSYSPGVTEAFF. The rearrangement joins TRBV6-5 to TRBJ1-1; D is possibly TRBD1 (6 bases). The V gene lost 0 bases and the J gene lost 5 bases, with 10 bases spanning the gap. This CDR3 has 14 residues. Germline-derived CDR1 and CDR2 are MNHEY and SVGAGI.

This clone appeared once. The chain is built from TRBV9 and TRBJ2-2; 14 bases align to TRBD2. Trimming took 3 bases from V and 6 from J; bases not matched to a gene: 4. This CDR3 contains 16 residues. Germline CDR1 reads SGDLS; CDR2 reads YYNGEE. CDR3 amino acids: CASSAGTSGSPGELFF. CDR3 DNA: TGTGCCAGCAGCGCGGGGACTAGCGGGAGCCCCGGGGAGCTGTTTTTT.

CDR3 bases: TGTGCCAGCCGAAGACAGGGGGCGAGCTACGAGCAGTACTTC. It yields the protein CASRRQGASYEQYF. V and J are TRBV10-3 and TRBJ2-7; the match to TRBD1 covers 10 bases. With 10 bases clipped from V and 3 bases from J, the junction kept 9 bases outside the gene matches. Germline V lookup: CDR1 ENHRY, CDR2 SYGVKD. There are 14 residues in the CDR3.

The gene calls are TRBV11-2 and TRBJ2-7; the D gene is possibly TRBD1 (6 bases). The germline V gene has CDR1 SGHAT and CDR2 FQNNGV. V shed 2 bases and J shed 2 bases, with 13 bases lying between them. The CDR3 length is 15 residues. CDR3 nucleotides: TGTGCCAGCAGCTTAAAGGGGGTGGTACCCTACGAGCAGTACTTC. Its translation is CASSLKGVVPYEQYF.

This CDR3 reads CASSHSGATYEQYF. CDR3 sequence (DNA): TGTGCCAGCAGCCATTCCGGGGCTACCTACGAGCAGTACTTC. The V and J genes are TRBV14 and TRBJ2-7, with D tentatively TRBD1 or TRBD2 (5 bases each). V lost 3 bases, J lost 2 bases, and 11 bases lay in between. The V gene's germline CDR1 is SGHDN and CDR2 FVKESK. This CDR3 region has 14 residues.

The V and J genes are TRBV6-1 and TRBJ1-1; 12 bases match TRBD1. The CDR3 is made up of 13 amino acids. J gave up 1 base and V 11 bases, and 2 bases lay outside the gene matches. Per the germline V gene, CDR1 is MNHNS and CDR2 is SASEGT. The CDR3 protein is CAGGQGANTEAFF. CDR3 DNA sequence: TGTGCCGGGGGACAGGGGGCGAACACTGAAGCTTTCTTT.

V and J are TRBV2 and TRBJ1-5, with a tentative D call TRBD1 (5 bases). Germline-derived CDR1 and CDR2 are SNHLY and FYNNEI. There are 16 residues in the CDR3. With 6 bases removed from V and 4 bases from J, the gap between germline ends came to 19 bases. The CDR3 region has the DNA TGTGCCAGCAGAACCCAGGGAGGGTCTTCAAATCAGCCCCAGCATTTT. Amino acid sequence: CASRTQGGSSNQPQHF.

This clone has only a few counts. This chain connects TRBV10-3 to TRBJ1-5; a possible D gene is TRBD1 (6 bases). The CDR3 is 13 residues long. V shed 0 bases and J shed 8 bases, with 8 bases lying between them. The germline CDR1 and CDR2 sequences are ENHRY and SYGVKD. The CDR3 sequence: CAISESEGEPQHF. The CDR3 coding sequence is TGTGCCATCAGTGAGTCGGAGGGGGAGCCCCAGCATTTT.